Listed here are 10 T cell receptor beta chains from one sample, sequenced in a study of early T cells in non-severe SARS-CoV-2 infection (dated by TCRdb to about 2021). The library was built by means of 5' RACE. Sequenced on a NextSeq 500. TCRdb took the public reads, trimmed them with fastp at Q25, ran MiXCR for clone calling and kept in-frame beta chains. Under each unique CDR3 protein, matching rows form one entry showing the most common genes and DNA. The sample data list about 56,000 distinct CDR3 sequences, and about 14% of these were observed just once. The ten largest account for about 4% of the sample. The source was whole blood, collected at baseline. The receptors derive from an adult who was a healthcare worker with PCR-confirmed SARS-CoV-2 infection or an uninfected control (not recorded which).

The V call is TRBV7-6, the J call TRBJ2-1, with unresolved D. V was clipped by 2 bases and J by 2 bases, with 10 bases between them. The CDR3 contains 15 residues. Germline CDR1 is SGHVS and CDR2 is FNYEAQ. The CDR3 loop is CASSLNGPPYNEQFF. CDR3 nucleotides: TGTGCCAGCAGCTTAAACGGACCCCCCTACAATGAGCAGTTCTTC.

The V gene is TRBV25-1, the J gene TRBJ2-1; TRBD1 aligns across 8 bases. Germline loops: CDR1 MGHDK, CDR2 SYGVNS. The CDR3 is made up of 14 amino acids. Trimming took 4 bases from V and 6 from J; bases not matched to a gene: 5. The CDR3 sequence: CASSGPGQANEQFF. The CDR3 coding sequence is TGTGCCAGCAGTGGGCCGGGACAGGCCAATGAGCAGTTCTTC.

The V call is TRBV10-3, the J call TRBJ2-3; D is undetermined. The V and J ends lost 3 bases and 8 bases respectively, with 12 bases between them. This CDR3 is 13 amino acids long. Germline lookup yields CDR1 ENHRY and CDR2 SYGVKD. CDR3: CAISETSETTQYF. The CDR3 coding sequence is TGTGCCATCAGTGAAACTTCCGAGACTACGCAGTATTTT.

The V call is TRBV10-1, the J call TRBJ1-4; D not resolved. Trimming left V 6 bases short and J 5 bases short, with 19 bases between. The CDR3 has 16 residues. Germline CDR1 reads WNHNN; CDR2 reads SYGVQD (reference sequence). The CDR3 loop reads CASSLRVRRGNEKLFF. CDR3 nucleotides: TGCGCCAGCAGCCTAAGGGTACGCCGGGGAAATGAAAAACTGTTTTTT.

The chain has TRBV5-5 and TRBJ1-6; TRBD1 is a possible D gene (5 bases). This CDR3 has 14 amino acids. Trimming pared 5 bases from V and 10 bases from J, leaving 16 bases between. Germline V lookup: CDR1 SGHKS, CDR2 YYEKEE (reference sequence). The CDR3 bases are TGTGCCAGCAGACGTGACAGAGGGCCATCACCCCTCCACTTT. Translated: CASRRDRGPSPLHF.

The chain recombines TRBV20-1 with TRBJ2-1, with TRBD2 matching 12 bases. CDR1 is DFQATT, CDR2 SNEGSKA, per germline (reference sequence). The CDR3 is made up of 17 amino acids. V was clipped by 0 bases and J by 7 bases; unmatched bases: 10. CDR3 nucleotides: TGCAGTGCTAGAGACGTGGCTAGCGGGAGGGTTAAAAATGAGCAGTTCTTC. It translates to CSARDVASGRVKNEQFF.

The gene calls are TRBV28 and TRBJ2-7; D unclear. The CDR3 contains 13 residues. CDR1 is MDHEN and CDR2 is SYDVKM in the germline V gene. Trimming took 4 bases from V and 2 from J, leaving 9 bases between them. The CDR3 DNA reads TGTGCCAGCAGTTCGCGCGGTCCCTACGAGCAGTACTTC. It translates to CASSSRGPYEQYF.

This clonotype came up many times. The chain links TRBV5-1 to TRBJ2-7, with a weak D call TRBD1 (7 bases). The CDR3 totals 15 residues. Trimming shortened V by 3 bases and J by 5 bases, and 18 bases separated the two germline ends. The V gene's germline CDR1 is SGHRS and CDR2 YFSETQ. Here the CDR3 DNA reads TGCGCCAGCAGCTCAGGGGGGCAACCTTCTGACGAGCAGTACTTC. Its protein is CASSSGGQPSDEQYF.

The rearrangement uses TRBV6-1 and TRBJ2-3; 8 bases line up with TRBD2. Germline trimming cut 7 bases from V and 0 bases from J; bases unmatched to any gene: 3. The CDR3 contains 14 residues. The germline V gene has CDR1 MNHNS and CDR2 SASEGT. CDR3 nucleotide sequence: TGTGCCAGCAAGCGGGGGACAAGCACAGATACGCAGTATTTT. Its translation is CASKRGTSTDTQYF.

V gene TRBV7-8 combines with J gene TRBJ2-1, with a possible D match to TRBD2 (6 bases). Germline V gene data show CDR1 as SGHVS and CDR2 as FQNEAQ. There are 18 residues in the CDR3. V dropped 4 bases and J dropped 9 bases, with 28 bases sitting between them. The DNA for the CDR3 is TGTGCCAGCAGCTCCCCCCTTAGGACTACCCGAGAGAGCGGTGAGCAGTTCTTC. Residues: CASSSPLRTTRESGEQFF.